This T cell receptor beta chain was sequenced for a study of neurological immune-mediated disorders. This clonotype has at least ten counts. CDR3 length: 13 residues. Losses at the gene ends were 7 bases for V and 2 bases for J; bases not matched to a gene: 4. Germline V gene data show CDR1 as MNHNS and CDR2 as SASEGT. TCRdb re-derived calls from the 5' RACE reads in MiXCR, one entry per CDR3 protein. The repertoire holds approximately 58,000 distinct CDR3 sequences, with about an eighth as singletons. Material: PBMCs. The sequence was obtained from a man aged 55 to 70 in good health. The chain recombines TRBV6-1 with TRBJ2-5; 7 nucleotides agree with TRBD1. The CDR3 protein is CASNDRVQETQYF. The CDR3 DNA sequence: TGTGCCAGCAATGACAGGGTTCAAGAGACCCAGTACTTC.